The rows below give T cell receptor beta chains drawn from one sample of a study of beta chain features in type 1 diabetes. Assay: immunoSEQ multiplex PCR; the TCRdb copy retains only in-frame clones and omits some. The sample contains around 150,000 clones, about 8.1% of which appear only once. The specimen sequenced was central memory CD4+ T cells from blood. The receptors were gathered from a man between 18 and 35 years old in good health. Both conserved end residues are part of each CDR3. Each record gives: clone size, V gene, J gene, CDR3 length, CDR3 protein. Clone sizes are given selectively: once, few, many, or a class where the clone is expanded.

NA,TRBV19,TRBJ2-1,10,CASGLNEQFF
few,TRBV29-1,TRBJ1-3,13,CSVERGGENTIYF
many,TRBV29-1,TRBJ2-3,17,CSVEDPWLAGGINTQYF
NA,TRBV7-2,TRBJ2-1,16,CASSLTRRGSYNEQFF
many,TRBV5-4,TRBJ2-1,14,CASSQDSWGNEQFF
NA,TRBV7-2,TRBJ2-1,18,CASSLVGARGNLRDEQFF
NA,TRBV7-2,TRBJ1-4,14,CASSPGVTGGKLFF
NA,TRBV7-2,TRBJ2-2,15,CASSSSGTLTGELFF
NA,TRBV29-1,TRBJ1-1,13,CSAGQNQNTEAFF
many,TRBV7-9,TRBJ1-2,14,CASSPRQGSYGYTF
NA,TRBV7-9,TRBJ2-7,16,CASSLGGIAGVHEQYF
NA,TRBV7-2,TRBJ1-2,12,CASSREGHGYTF
NA,TRBV5-1,TRBJ2-1,15,CASSQATSGYNEQFF
few,TRBV5-1,TRBJ2-5,12,CASMESQETQYF
NA,TRBV7-2,TRBJ2-3,15,CASSLNRASTDTQYF
NA,TRBV5-6,TRBJ1-1,14,CASSLVGGRVGAFF
few,TRBV9,TRBJ2-2,15,CASSGVTGNTGELFF
NA,TRBV7-3,TRBJ2-7,14,CASSRGSGTYEQYF
few,TRBV30,NA,12,CAWSVRSYEQYF
NA,TRBV9,TRBJ2-3,12,CASSVNTDTQYF
many,TRBV30,TRBJ1-2,14,CAWSVLGRNYGYTF
many,TRBV7-2,TRBJ2-7,13,CASSRDWGDEQYF
NA,TRBV6-6,TRBJ2-5,14,CASRDLALKETQYF
NA,TRBV14,TRBJ1-2,15,CASSQVGTDLLGYTF
few,TRBV7-2,TRBJ2-1,15,CASSRGRGGANEQFF
few,TRBV29-1,TRBJ1-1,12,CSVTGGDTEAFF
NA,TRBV9,TRBJ1-1,14,CASNRAGVNTEAFF
few,TRBV6-5,TRBJ2-7,15,CASKIWQGLSYEQYF
NA,TRBV4-2,TRBJ2-3,14,CASSQGATTYTQYF
few,TRBV18,TRBJ1-1,13,CASSPGQDTEAFF
few,TRBV4-2,TRBJ2-7,14,CASSQGQGTYEQYF
few,TRBV10-3,TRBJ2-6,15,CAISGDYSGANVLTF
NA,TRBV7-9,TRBJ1-1,15,CASSHLGSLNTEAFF
once,TRBV30,TRBJ2-2,18,CAWRRRLGLAGGAGELFF
few,TRBV6-1,TRBJ1-5,15,CASRPTGFSNQPQHF
few,TRBV6-5,TRBJ2-3,15,CASSRLHDRGDTQYF
NA,TRBV19,TRBJ1-5,14,CASKGVLNNQPQHF
NA,TRBV9,TRBJ1-4,17,CASSVGVGGPGEEKLFF
NA,TRBV30,TRBJ2-5,11,CAWKAYETQYF
few,TRBV6-6,TRBJ2-2,16,CASSYSFGRRNGELFF